Listed below are T cell receptor beta chains from one sample, sequenced in a study of regulatory T cells in long-lasting Graves disease. TCRdb re-called the multiplex PCR reads through MiXCR, storing one row per CDR3 protein. The table has roughly 700,000 distinct CDR3 sequences, about 32% seen once. The sample was peripheral blood mononuclear cells (PBMCs), taken when the disease was refractory, from a patient treated with antithyroid drugs. The receptors shown here come from a female donor with Graves disease. Each CDR3 is given with its conserved first and last residue. D genes are given only for firm matches. Size values are once, few and many counts, or a class for expanded clones, and some rows have none.

V: TRBV5-1
size: .
D: .
J: TRBJ1-1
DNA: TGCGCCAGCAGCTTGGCTTTAGAGTTCACTGAAGCTTTCTTT
CDR3: CASSLALEFTEAFF

V: TRBV6-1
size: few
D: .
J: TRBJ2-6
DNA: TGTGCCAGCAGTGAATTCAGGGGCTCTGGGGCCAACGTCCTGACTTTC
CDR3: CASSEFRGSGANVLTF

V: TRBV12-3/TRBV12-4
size: .
D: .
J: TRBJ1-1
DNA: TGTGCCAGCAGACCGGGGAGGGTCACACAGAACACTGAAGCTTTCTTT
CDR3: CASRPGRVTQNTEAFF

V: TRBV20-1
size: few
D: .
J: TRBJ1-5
DNA: TGCAGTGCCTCGAACGATGGGAATCAGCCCCAGCATTTT
CDR3: CSASNDGNQPQHF

V: TRBV11-2
size: many
D: .
J: TRBJ2-7
DNA: TGTGCCAGCAGCATCGGACTTCGGGGGCAGTACTTC
CDR3: CASSIGLRGQYF

V: TRBV11-2
size: .
D: TRBD2
J: TRBJ2-5
DNA: TGTGCCAGCAGTTCCGGACTAGCGGGGGCACATAAACAAGAGACCCAGTACTTC
CDR3: CASSSGLAGAHKQETQYF

V: TRBV19
size: few
D: .
J: TRBJ1-1
DNA: TGTGCCAGTAGTTTAATAGGGGTCAGGGTGAACACTGAAGCTTTCTTT
CDR3: CASSLIGVRVNTEAFF

V: TRBV12-3/TRBV12-4
size: few
D: TRBD2
J: TRBJ2-2
DNA: TGTGCCAGCAAGGGCGGGGGGCGAGGGACCGGGGAGCTGTTTTTT
CDR3: CASKGGGRGTGELFF

V: TRBV10-2
size: .
D: .
J: TRBJ1-2
DNA: TGCGCCAGCAGGTCCGAGACAGCATATGGCTACACCTTC
CDR3: CASRSETAYGYTF

V: TRBV12-3/TRBV12-4
size: few
D: TRBD2
J: TRBJ2-2
DNA: TGTGCCAGCAGTTCGGGGACTAGCGGGAGGGCCGCCGGGGAGCTGTTTTTT
CDR3: CASSSGTSGRAAGELFF

V: TRBV5-5
size: .
D: .
J: TRBJ2-5
DNA: TGTGCCAGCAGCTTGAGCCCCTTGGCGGAGACCCAGTACTTC
CDR3: CASSLSPLAETQYF

V: TRBV6-1
size: few
D: .
J: TRBJ1-4
DNA: TGTGCCAGCACCCGGGAGAGGACTGGAACTAATGAAAAACTGTTTTTT
CDR3: CASTRERTGTNEKLFF

V: TRBV11-2
size: few
D: .
J: TRBJ2-7
DNA: TGTGCCAGCAGCTTCGGAACCGGGAACCTCTACGAGCAGTACTTC
CDR3: CASSFGTGNLYEQYF

V: TRBV3-1
size: once
D: TRBD1
J: TRBJ1-3
DNA: TGTGCCAGCAGCCACACGGGACAGTTGACTGGAAACACCATATATTTT
CDR3: CASSHTGQLTGNTIYF

V: TRBV11-2
size: many
D: .
J: TRBJ1-1
DNA: TGTGCCAGCAGCTTAGAGGGGAACACTGAAGCTTTCTTT
CDR3: CASSLEGNTEAFF

V: TRBV29-1
size: few
D: .
J: TRBJ1-2
DNA: TGCAGCGTTGAGGAGCAGGGATTCTATGGCTACACCTTC
CDR3: CSVEEQGFYGYTF

V: TRBV6-1
size: .
D: TRBD2
J: TRBJ2-1
DNA: TGTGCCAGCAGTATACCGGGACTAGGAGGGGGGAATGAGCAGTTCTTC
CDR3: CASSIPGLGGGNEQFF

V: TRBV7-8
size: .
D: TRBD1
J: TRBJ1-3
DNA: TGTGCCAGCAGCTTAGCTAAAGGGACAGTCTCTGGAAACACCATATATTTT
CDR3: CASSLAKGTVSGNTIYF

V: TRBV6-2/TRBV6-3
size: few
D: .
J: TRBJ2-5
DNA: TGTGCCAGCAGTTACCCGCGGATGTCAGGGGAAGAGACCCAGTACTTC
CDR3: CASSYPRMSGEETQYF

V: TRBV6-1
size: many
D: TRBD1
J: TRBJ1-1
DNA: TGTGCCAGCAGTGAGGGACAGGGAGTTGCCCATCCCTATCCAGCTTTCTTT
CDR3: CASSEGQGVAHPYPAFF

V: TRBV10-2
size: .
D: TRBD2
J: TRBJ2-5
DNA: TGCGCCAGCAGTGCTGTCGGGAGGATGGAGACCCAGTACTTC
CDR3: CASSAVGRMETQYF

V: TRBV28
size: many
D: TRBD1
J: TRBJ1-2
DNA: TGTGCCAGCAGTGGGACAGTGCCTAACTATGGCTACACCTTC
CDR3: CASSGTVPNYGYTF

V: TRBV27
size: .
D: TRBD2
J: TRBJ2-7
DNA: TGTGCCAGCAGTTCAAGACTAGCGGACACCTACGAGCAGTCCTTC
CDR3: CASSSRLADTYEQSF

V: TRBV30
size: few
D: .
J: TRBJ1-1
DNA: TGTGCCTGGAGTTACGGGTCTAACAGAGTTGGACCTTTCTTT
CDR3: CAWSYGSNRVGPFF

V: TRBV30
size: few
D: .
J: TRBJ1-3
DNA: TGTGCCTGGAGTGTGGGTCACCGCTCTGGAAACACCATATATTTT
CDR3: CAWSVGHRSGNTIYF

V: TRBV14
size: .
D: .
J: TRBJ2-7
DNA: TGTGCCAGCAGCCAAGTAAGGGGCGGCGAGCAGTACTTC
CDR3: CASSQVRGGEQYF

V: TRBV19
size: many
D: .
J: TRBJ1-4
DNA: TGTGCCAGTAGTATAAGGAATGAAAAACTGTTTTTT
CDR3: CASSIRNEKLFF

V: TRBV2
size: .
D: TRBD1
J: TRBJ1-3
DNA: TGTGCCAGCAGCGGACAGGGGGCGTCGAGCACCATATATTTT
CDR3: CASSGQGASSTIYF

V: TRBV29-1
size: .
D: .
J: TRBJ1-1
DNA: TGCAGCGTTGGCAAAACAGATGCCGAAGCTTTCTTT
CDR3: CSVGKTDAEAFF

V: TRBV28
size: few
D: .
J: TRBJ1-5
DNA: TGTGCCAGCAATCGACAGGACAGCTTTAACAATCAGCCCCAGCATTTT
CDR3: CASNRQDSFNNQPQHF

V: TRBV10-2
size: few
D: .
J: TRBJ2-5
DNA: TGCGCCAGCAGTGAACGGACTATTAGCGAGACCCAGTACTTC
CDR3: CASSERTISETQYF

V: TRBV20-1
size: .
D: .
J: TRBJ1-1
DNA: TGCAGTGCTAGGATCCCGCCGGCTGTGAACACTGAAGCTTTCTTT
CDR3: CSARIPPAVNTEAFF

V: TRBV12-3/TRBV12-4
size: .
D: .
J: TRBJ1-1
DNA: TGTGCCAGCAGCCAGCCGGGGGGTTTCGCTGAAGCTTTCTTT
CDR3: CASSQPGGFAEAFF

V: TRBV7-9
size: .
D: .
J: TRBJ1-1
DNA: TGTGCCAGCAGCTTAAACAAATGGGGACAAATGTACACTGAAGCTTTCTTT
CDR3: CASSLNKWGQMYTEAFF

V: TRBV2
size: .
D: .
J: TRBJ1-4
DNA: TGTGCCAGCAGCGTAAGGGGTGAAAAACTGTTTTTT
CDR3: CASSVRGEKLFF

V: TRBV11-1
size: few
D: .
J: TRBJ2-5
DNA: TGTGCCAGCAGCTTAAGCGATGGGAGCCGGGAGACCCAGTACTTC
CDR3: CASSLSDGSRETQYF

V: TRBV4-1
size: .
D: .
J: TRBJ1-1
DNA: TGCGCCAGCAGCCAACTCAGTTTCTCCACTGAAGCTTTCTTT
CDR3: CASSQLSFSTEAFF

V: TRBV2
size: few
D: .
J: TRBJ1-2
DNA: TGTGCCAGCAGTGAAGAGGGAGTGTTGACAGTCGGGGTGTATGGCTACACCTTC
CDR3: CASSEEGVLTVGVYGYTF

V: TRBV6-1
size: .
D: .
J: TRBJ1-2
DNA: TGTGCCACGGGGGGTGGTGGTCACTATGGCTACACCTTC
CDR3: CATGGGGHYGYTF

V: TRBV29-1
size: .
D: TRBD2
J: TRBJ2-2
DNA: TGCAGCGTTGGTAGCGGGTCCACCGGGGAGCTGTTTTTT
CDR3: CSVGSGSTGELFF

V: TRBV6-5
size: once
D: .
J: TRBJ1-5
DNA: TGTGCCAGCAGTTACTCGAAAAATCAGCCCCAGCATTTT
CDR3: CASSYSKNQPQHF

V: TRBV2
size: few
D: TRBD2
J: TRBJ2-2
DNA: TGTGCCACTACGACTAGCGGGAGTATCGGGGAGCTGTTTTTT
CDR3: CATTTSGSIGELFF

V: TRBV20-1
size: few
D: TRBD2
J: TRBJ2-2
DNA: TGCAGTGTTCCCCCAAGCGGGAGGACTACCGGGGAGCTGTTTTTT
CDR3: CSVPPSGRTTGELFF

V: TRBV6-1
size: few
D: .
J: TRBJ1-1
DNA: TGTGCCACCCCACCTCGACCGGACAGATACACTGAAGCTTTCTTT
CDR3: CATPPRPDRYTEAFF

V: TRBV10-2
size: .
D: .
J: TRBJ2-5
DNA: TGCGCCAGCAGTGGGCCCTCGAAGACCCAGTACTTC
CDR3: CASSGPSKTQYF

V: TRBV6-1
size: few
D: TRBD2
J: TRBJ2-7
DNA: TGTGCCAGCAGAACCACTAGACTAGCGAGAACCTACGAGCAGTACTTC
CDR3: CASRTTRLARTYEQYF

V: TRBV19
size: once
D: .
J: TRBJ1-1
DNA: TGTGCCAGTAGTATAGGGACAGCGGCTTTCTTT
CDR3: CASSIGTAAFF

V: TRBV2
size: .
D: TRBD2
J: TRBJ2-1
DNA: TGTGCCAGCAGCAGCGGGAGGTGGTATGAGCAGTTCTTC
CDR3: CASSSGRWYEQFF